This T cell receptor (beta chain) was obtained from a study of cytomegalovirus exposure and HLA in healthy donors. Whole-study results and caveats: One later analysis reportedly identified an Asian-associated ancestry cluster that showed fewer N-insertions than the roughly 600-donor mean.

Per germline, CDR1 SGHNT and CDR2 YENEEA. The CDR3 is 18 residues long. After removal of 9 bases from V and 5 bases from J, the junction contained 15 bases not matched to a gene. As regards this clone: What it binds is not known.

The PCR made use of 60 Vbeta and 13 Jbeta primers. Profiled with immunoSEQ multiplex PCR; TCRdb holds only in-frame clones, not every one. The sample lists roughly 200,000 clones, 70% to 85% occurring once. V and J are TRBV11-3 and TRBJ2-1; 14 bases match TRBD2. This clonotype was obtained from a young woman in good health and CMV-seropositive. The sequenced sample was PBMCs. The CDR3 bases are TGTGCCAGTACAGGACTAGCGGGAGGTCGGCGGTCGAACAATGAGCAGTTCTTC. Encoded protein: CASTGLAGGRRSNNEQFF. Complete variable domain (other parts from reference TRBV11-3 and TRBJ2-1): EAGVVQSPRYKIIEKKQPVAFWCNPISGHNTLYWYLQNLGQGPELLIRYENEEAVDDSQLPKDRFSAERLKGVDSTLKIQPAELGDSAVYLCASTGLAGGRRSNNEQFFGPGTRLTVL.